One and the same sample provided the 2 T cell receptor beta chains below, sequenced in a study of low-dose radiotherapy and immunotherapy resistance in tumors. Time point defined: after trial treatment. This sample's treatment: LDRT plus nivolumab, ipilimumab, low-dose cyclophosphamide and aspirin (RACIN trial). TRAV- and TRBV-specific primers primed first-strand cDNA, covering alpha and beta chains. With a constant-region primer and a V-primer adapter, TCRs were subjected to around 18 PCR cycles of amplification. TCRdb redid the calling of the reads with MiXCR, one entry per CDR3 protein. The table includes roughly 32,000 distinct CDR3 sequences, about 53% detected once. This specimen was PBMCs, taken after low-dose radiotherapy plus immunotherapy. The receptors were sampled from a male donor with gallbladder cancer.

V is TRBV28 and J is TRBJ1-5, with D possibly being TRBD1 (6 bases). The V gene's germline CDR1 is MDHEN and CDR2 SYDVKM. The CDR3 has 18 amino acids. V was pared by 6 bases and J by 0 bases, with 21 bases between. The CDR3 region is CASRGAFQGPYSNQPQHF. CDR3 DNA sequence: TGTGCCAGCAGAGGGGCCTTCCAGGGGCCTTATAGCAATCAGCCCCAGCATTTT. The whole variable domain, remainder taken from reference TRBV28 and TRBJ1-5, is DVKVTQSSRYLVKRTGEKVFLECVQDMDHENMFWYRQDPGLGLRLIYFSYDVKMKEKGDIPEGYSVSREKKERFSLILESASTNQTSMYLCASRGAFQGPYSNQPQHFGDGTRLSIL.

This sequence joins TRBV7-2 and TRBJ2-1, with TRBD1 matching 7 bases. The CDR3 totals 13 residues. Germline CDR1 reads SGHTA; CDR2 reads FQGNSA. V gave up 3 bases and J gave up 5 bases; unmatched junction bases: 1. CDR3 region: CASSLDRNNEQFF. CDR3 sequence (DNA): TGTGCCAGCAGCTTGGACAGGAACAATGAGCAGTTCTTC.